These T cell receptor beta chains were read from a single sample in a study of T cell repertoires in cytomegalovirus infection. Using its own MiXCR run on the reads, TCRdb lists one record per CDR3 protein. Here the sample spans around 130,000 distinct CDR3 sequences, 20% to 30% being singletons. Their recognized antigens are unknown. Sequencing was done on a sample of PBMCs, sequenced either directly or after in vitro stimulation (not recorded which). These receptors were taken from a human donor in good health (CMV status not recorded). Some clones in this sample may be carry-over from other donors' samples. Both conserved end residues are part of each CDR3. D genes are given only for firm matches. Not every row has a clone size; where given, it reads once, few, many or a size class.

d_gene	v_gene	j_gene	abundance	CDR3nt	CDR3aa
-	TRBV2	TRBJ2-2	-	TGTGCCAGCAACCCGGGACCTTACACCGGGGAGCTGTTTTTT	CASNPGPYTGELFF
TRBD2	TRBV4-2	TRBJ2-1	-	TGTGCCAGCGGACTCGGGCTAGCGGTAAACAATGAGCAGTTCTTC	CASGLGLAVNNEQFF
-	TRBV12-3/TRBV12-4	TRBJ1-1	few	TGTGCCAGCAGGGGCCGGGGGCTCCTCACTGAAGCTTTCTTT	CASRGRGLLTEAFF
-	TRBV5-1	TRBJ2-1	-	TGCGCCAGCAGCTTGGATGCCGAGTACAATGAGCAGTTCTTC	CASSLDAEYNEQFF
-	TRBV7-9	TRBJ2-5	many	TGTGCCAGCAGCTTTCTCAGGGTACAAGAGACCCAGTACTTC	CASSFLRVQETQYF
-	TRBV11-1	TRBJ1-4	few	TGTGCCAGCAGCTTAGCCGTTTCATCAACTAATGAAAAACTGTTTTTT	CASSLAVSSTNEKLFF
TRBD2	TRBV5-1	TRBJ2-1	many	TGCGCCAGCAGCTTCAGCCTGGGGACTAGCGGGAACTACAATGAGCAGTTCTTC	CASSFSLGTSGNYNEQFF
TRBD1	TRBV7-2	TRBJ1-1	many	TGTGCCAGCAGATTACAGGGGGCGGTGAACACTGAAGCTTTCTTT	CASRLQGAVNTEAFF
TRBD2	TRBV7-2	TRBJ2-5	many	TGTGCCAGCAGCTCTGCGCTAGCGGGAGGCCGAGAGACCCAGTACTTC	CASSSALAGGRETQYF
-	TRBV2	TRBJ1-4	-	TGTGCCAGCAGTCCACCTACAGCCACGAGGAGGGAACTGTTTTTT	CASSPPTATRRELFF
TRBD1	TRBV12-3/TRBV12-4	TRBJ2-2	many	TGTGCCAGCAGTCGGACAGGGTCCGGGGAGCTGTTTTTT	CASSRTGSGELFF
-	TRBV19	TRBJ1-5	-	TGTGCCAGTAGTTTTATAGGGGCCGGCAATCAGCCCCAGCATTTT	CASSFIGAGNQPQHF
TRBD1	TRBV7-2	TRBJ1-3	-	TGTGCCAGCAGCTCTACAGGGGGAGCATACAGAAACACCATATATTTT	CASSSTGGAYRNTIYF
-	TRBV19	TRBJ1-2	few	TGTGCCAGTAGTATAGACCGCTCCAGGGAGGGCTACACCTTC	CASSIDRSREGYTF
-	TRBV30	TRBJ2-4	-	TGTGCCTGGAGTTTGAAAGACTCTCAGTACTTC	CAWSLKDSQYF
-	TRBV7-6	TRBJ1-4	-	TGTGCCAGCAGCCCCCGGGGGGGGCTGGGAAATGAAAAACTGTTTTTT	CASSPRGGLGNEKLFF
-	TRBV11-3	TRBJ2-5	few	TGTGCCAGCAGCTCCCGGAAAAGTGGCCAAGAGACCCAGTACTTC	CASSSRKSGQETQYF
-	TRBV4-1	TRBJ1-6	few	TGCGCCAGCAGCCAGGACGCGGGCCGGCTTAATTCACCCCTCCACTTT	CASSQDAGRLNSPLHF
-	TRBV20-1	TRBJ2-1	once	TGCAGTGCTAGAAAAGGTGGCGGGAGCAGGGGCAATGAGCAGTTCTTC	CSARKGGGSRGNEQFF
-	TRBV6-2/TRBV6-3	TRBJ1-6	many	TGTGCCAGCAGTGGACAGTCAAGGAATTCACCCCTCCACTTT	CASSGQSRNSPLHF
-	TRBV5-1	TRBJ1-1	-	TGCGCCAGCAGCGAACAGAGCAACACTGAAGCTTTCTTT	CASSEQSNTEAFF
-	TRBV11-2	TRBJ2-2	-	TGTGCCAGCAGCCCCGGATACAGACTAGTGAGGAACACCGGGGAGCTGTTTTTT	CASSPGYRLVRNTGELFF
-	TRBV7-2	TRBJ1-2	many	TGTGCCAGCAGCACCCGTAACTATGGCTACACCTTC	CASSTRNYGYTF
-	TRBV18	TRBJ2-7	-	TGTGCCAGCTCACCGACGGGTGGGGGGGAGCAGTACTTC	CASSPTGGGEQYF
-	TRBV7-2	TRBJ1-1	-	TGTGCCAGCAGCTTATCAGGGCAGGGGCGGTATGCTTTCTTT	CASSLSGQGRYAFF
TRBD1	TRBV7-6	TRBJ1-6	many	TGTGCCAGCAGCTTCAACTCGGGACAGGGTAATTCACCCCTCCACTTT	CASSFNSGQGNSPLHF
TRBD1	TRBV6-5	TRBJ2-7	-	TGTGCCAGCAGTTACTCGGGTACCGGGACAGGGGCCTACGAGCAGTACTTC	CASSYSGTGTGAYEQYF
-	TRBV5-4	TRBJ2-3	few	TGTGCCAGCAGCTTTGCGGGATCGGGCACAGATACGCAGTATTTT	CASSFAGSGTDTQYF
TRBD1	TRBV7-2	TRBJ2-1	many	TGTGCCAGCAGCTCGGACAGGGGGTTATTTAAAAATGAGCAGTTCTTC	CASSSDRGLFKNEQFF
TRBD2	TRBV27	TRBJ2-7	-	TGTGCCAGCAGGGGTTGGGGGGAGGGGAGCTACGAGCAGTACTTC	CASRGWGEGSYEQYF
TRBD1	TRBV5-1	TRBJ2-7	-	TGCGCCAGCAGCCGCCGAGGACAGGGGAGCGAGCAGTACTTC	CASSRRGQGSEQYF
-	TRBV7-2	TRBJ1-3	many	TGTGCCAGCAGCTTAGAATCTGGAAACACCATATATTTT	CASSLESGNTIYF
-	TRBV4-3	TRBJ2-1	many	TGCGCCAGCAGCCAAGTAGGAGGGTCTTACAATGAGCAGTTCTTC	CASSQVGGSYNEQFF
TRBD2	TRBV19	TRBJ2-1	few	TGTGCCAGTAGTGAACCGGGACTAGCGGGATTTGAGCAGTTCTTC	CASSEPGLAGFEQFF
-	TRBV7-2	TRBJ2-3	-	TGTGCCAGCAGCTTAGCCCCCTTATCCACAGATACGCAGTATTTT	CASSLAPLSTDTQYF
TRBD2	TRBV7-2	TRBJ2-1	few	TGTGCCAGCAGCTCGGGACTAGCGGGAGATGAGCAGTTCTTC	CASSSGLAGDEQFF
-	TRBV6-1	TRBJ1-1	few	TGTGCCAGCAGACGGAACACTGAAGCTTTCTTT	CASRRNTEAFF
TRBD1	TRBV9	TRBJ2-1	few	TGTGCCAGCAGCGTAGGGGACAGGGGATACAATGAGCAGTTCTTC	CASSVGDRGYNEQFF
TRBD1	TRBV6-2/TRBV6-3	TRBJ1-1	-	TGTGCCAGCAGGCTGACAGGGGCTCCCGGTGAAGCTTTCTTT	CASRLTGAPGEAFF
TRBD2	TRBV7-2	TRBJ2-7	few	TGTGCCACCAGAAGAACTAGCGGAACGTACGAGCAGTACTTC	CATRRTSGTYEQYF
-	TRBV5-1	TRBJ2-5	-	TGCGCCAGCAGCTCAGGGACTTGGACCGAAGAGACCCAGTACTTC	CASSSGTWTEETQYF
TRBD1	TRBV7-9	TRBJ1-6	many	TGTGCCAGCAGCTCAACGGACAGGGGAATTTCACCCCTCCACTTT	CASSSTDRGISPLHF
-	TRBV12-3/TRBV12-4	TRBJ1-1	many	TGTGCCAGCACTACACCGGCACTACCAATGAACACTGAAGCTTTCTTT	CASTTPALPMNTEAFF
TRBD1	TRBV7-9	TRBJ2-1	few	TGTGCCAGCAGCCCTCTCCGGGACAGGTCGACCAATGAGCAGTTCTTC	CASSPLRDRSTNEQFF
-	TRBV4-1	TRBJ2-1	-	TGCGCCAGCAGCCAAGAGGACCTCGGACGGAACAATGAGCAGTTCTTC	CASSQEDLGRNNEQFF